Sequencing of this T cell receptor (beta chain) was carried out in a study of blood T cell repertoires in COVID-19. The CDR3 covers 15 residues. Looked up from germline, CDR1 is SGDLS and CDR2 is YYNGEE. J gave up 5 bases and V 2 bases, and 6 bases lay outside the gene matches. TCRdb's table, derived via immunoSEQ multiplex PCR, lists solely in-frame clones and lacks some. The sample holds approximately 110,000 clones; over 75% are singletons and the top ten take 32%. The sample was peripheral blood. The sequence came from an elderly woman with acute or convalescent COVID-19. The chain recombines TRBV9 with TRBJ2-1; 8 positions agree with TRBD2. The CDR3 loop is CASSVTGGINNEQFF. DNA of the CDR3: TGTGCCAGCAGCGTTACGGGGGGGATAAACAATGAGCAGTTCTTC.